This T cell receptor (beta chain) was recorded in a study of Ad26.COV2.S vaccination and SARS-CoV-2 variants. Study results and limitations: Across vaccine and placebo recipients, the breadth of non-spike TCRs was similar.

Concerning this clone: Its cognate antigen is unknown.

As for treatment: 19 received Ad26.COV2.S at low or high dose, single or two shots; about 5 received placebo; per-sample allocation not given. At day 63 after the first vaccine or placebo injection, samples were drawn. SARS-CoV-2 spike from the Wuhan strain was encoded by the vaccine, an Ad26 vector. V lost 2 bases and J lost 9; bases outside the gene matches: 9. Germline V gene lookup returns CDR1 SGHTA and CDR2 FQGNSA. CDR3 length equals 16 residues. Produced via immunoSEQ multiplex PCR; TCRdb's table is partial and in-frame only. The top ten hold approximately 3.7% of the sample, which has 350,000 to 400,000 clones, roughly nine tenths seen once.

The chain links TRBV7-2 to TRBJ2-1; 11 nucleotides match TRBD2. The input for sequencing was peripheral blood, taken in a trial of Ad26.COV2.S vaccine versus placebo. The TCR comes from a person aged 18-65 years who received the Ad26.COV2.S COVID-19 vaccine or a placebo. CDR3 bases: TGTGCCAGCAGCTTAATGGTAGCGGGGGGGCAGAGTGAGCAGTTCTTC. Residues: CASSLMVAGGQSEQFF. Together with reference TRBV7-2 and TRBJ2-1, the CDR3 gives the full variable domain: GAGVSQSPSNKVTEKGKDVELRCDPISGHTALYWYRQSLGQGLEFLIYFQGNSAPDKSGLPSDRFSAERTGGSVSTLTIQRTQQEDSAVYLCASSLMVAGGQSEQFFGPGTRLTVL.